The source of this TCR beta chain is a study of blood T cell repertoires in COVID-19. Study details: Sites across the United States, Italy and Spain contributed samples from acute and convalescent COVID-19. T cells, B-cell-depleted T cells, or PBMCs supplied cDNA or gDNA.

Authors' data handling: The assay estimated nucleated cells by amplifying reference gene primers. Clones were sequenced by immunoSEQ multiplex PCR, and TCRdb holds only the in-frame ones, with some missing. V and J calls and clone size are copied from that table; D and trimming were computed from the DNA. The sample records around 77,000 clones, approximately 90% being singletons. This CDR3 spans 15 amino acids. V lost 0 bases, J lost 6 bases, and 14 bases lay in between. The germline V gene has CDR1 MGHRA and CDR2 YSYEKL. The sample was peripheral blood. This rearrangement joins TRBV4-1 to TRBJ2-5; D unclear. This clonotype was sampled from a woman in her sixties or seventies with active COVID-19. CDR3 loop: CASSQDPTPWQTQYF. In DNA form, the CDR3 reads TGCGCCAGCAGCCAAGACCCGACACCCTGGCAGACCCAGTACTTC.